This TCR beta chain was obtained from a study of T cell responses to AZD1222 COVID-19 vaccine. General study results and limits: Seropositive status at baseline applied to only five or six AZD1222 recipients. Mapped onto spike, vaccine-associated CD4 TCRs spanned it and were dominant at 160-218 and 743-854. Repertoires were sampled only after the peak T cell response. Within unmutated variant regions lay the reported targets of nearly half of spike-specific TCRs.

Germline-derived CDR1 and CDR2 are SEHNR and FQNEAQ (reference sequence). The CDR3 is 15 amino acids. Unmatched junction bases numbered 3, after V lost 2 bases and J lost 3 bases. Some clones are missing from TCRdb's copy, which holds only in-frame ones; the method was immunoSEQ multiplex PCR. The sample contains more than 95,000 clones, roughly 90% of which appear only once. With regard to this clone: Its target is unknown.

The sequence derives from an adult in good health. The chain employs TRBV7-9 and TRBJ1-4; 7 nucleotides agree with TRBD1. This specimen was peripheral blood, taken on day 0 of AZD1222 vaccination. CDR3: CASSLNRGSNEKLFF. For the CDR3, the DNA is TGTGCCAGCAGCTTAAACAGGGGCTCTAATGAAAAACTGTTTTTT.